This T cell receptor (beta chain) was sequenced during a study of Graves' ophthalmopathy and Graves' hyperthyroidism. The study amplified TCR beta CDR3 regions using RNA transcripts. First-round RT-PCR with HTBI primers preceded a second-round multiplex PCR. One entry per CDR3 protein results from TCRdb running MiXCR on the multiplex PCR reads. Of roughly 1.1 million distinct CDR3 sequences in the sample, roughly 35% were seen once. This clonotype was observed many times. Germline values: CDR1 SGHTA, CDR2 FQGNSA. V was clipped by 4 bases and J by 3 bases, with 7 bases between them. CDR3 length: 13 amino acids.

Sequenced: peripheral blood or thyroid tissue (not recorded which). The chain has TRBV7-2 and TRBJ1-5; D is uncertain. This sequence was found in an adult man with Graves' hyperthyroidism. CDR3 region: CASSSTINQPQHF. CDR3 DNA sequence: TGTGCCAGCAGCTCTACGATCAATCAGCCCCAGCATTTT.